A selection of T cell receptor beta chains follows, all from one sample in a study of shared clonotypes between healthy human individuals. Assay used: immunoSEQ multiplex PCR; TCRdb lists only in-frame clones, some missing. Of around 2.5 million clones in the sample, roughly 93% are singletons; the top ten hold around 0.37%. The sample comprised naive CD4+ T cells from PBMCs. All receptors come from a man in his late teens or twenties in good health. Some clones in this sample may be carry-over from other donors' samples. Both conserved end residues are part of each CDR3. The D gene is left open where the match is weak. Expanded clones are given a class, and other clones once, few, many or no size at all.

cdr3_nt cdr3_aa j_call clone_size d_call v_call
TGCGCCAGCAGCTTGGAAGGGGGCTCGGGGCAGCCCCAGCATTTT CASSLEGGSGQPQHF TRBJ1-5 - TRBD1 TRBV5-1
TGCGCCAGCAGCCAAGGTAATCGCGAGGCTAACTATGGCTACACCTTC CASSQGNREANYGYTF TRBJ1-2 - - TRBV4-1
TGTGCCAGCAAATTGGACTTTTCTGGGGAGCAGTTCTTC CASKLDFSGEQFF TRBJ2-1 - - TRBV6-6
TGTGCCAGCATCGTCTGGCCGTATGGAGCTAATGAAAAACTGTTTTTT CASIVWPYGANEKLFF TRBJ1-4 - - TRBV27
TGTGCCAGCTCTCCGGACAGGGGGCCAGGGGAGCAGTACTTC CASSPDRGPGEQYF TRBJ2-7 - TRBD1 TRBV18
TGTGCCAGCAGTCTTCTGACAGGGAACTCACCCCTCCACTTT CASSLLTGNSPLHF TRBJ1-6 - TRBD1 TRBV5-4
TGTGCCATCAGTGCCGGGGGGGGACATCAGCCCCAGCATTTT CAISAGGGHQPQHF TRBJ1-5 - - TRBV10-3
TGTGCCAGCTCAACCGGGGCGGGACCCTACAATGAGCAGTTCTTC CASSTGAGPYNEQFF TRBJ2-1 - - TRBV18
TGTGCCAGCAGCTTGCTAGCGGGAGGGAGCACAGATACGCAGTATTTT CASSLLAGGSTDTQYF TRBJ2-3 - TRBD2 TRBV7-9
TGTGCCAGCAGCGTAGAGGTGGGGCGGGAGACCCAGTACTTC CASSVEVGRETQYF TRBJ2-5 - - TRBV9
TGTGCCAGCAGCTTGGGTCACACAAACACTGAAGCTTTCTTT CASSLGHTNTEAFF TRBJ1-1 - - TRBV5-4
TGCGCCAGCAGGCTTGCCTTGGGATTCACTGAAGCTTTCTTT CASRLALGFTEAFF TRBJ1-1 - - TRBV5-1
TGTGCCAGCAGCCTAGCGGGGCTCACAGATACGCAGTATTTT CASSLAGLTDTQYF TRBJ2-3 - TRBD2 TRBV7-3
TGTGCCAGTGGCGGGACAGGGAGGTCCAACTATGGCTACACCTTC CASGGTGRSNYGYTF TRBJ1-2 - TRBD1 TRBV11-2
TGTGCCAGCAGCTTGGGAGGATCACAGCCCCAGCATTTT CASSLGGSQPQHF TRBJ1-5 once - TRBV7-2
TGTGCCAGCAGCCCGGGCCCCCTTGGGGCCTACGAGCAGTACTTC CASSPGPLGAYEQYF TRBJ2-7 - - TRBV6-4
TGTGCCAGCAGCGCGGGACTTTATTCTGGAAACACCATATATTTT CASSAGLYSGNTIYF TRBJ1-3 - - TRBV5-5
TGTGCCAGCAGCGTAGTTGGGGCTGGGGAGCAGTACTTC CASSVVGAGEQYF TRBJ2-7 - - TRBV9
TGCGCCAGCCCGGGTGAGGCTGAAGCTTTCTTT CASPGEAEAFF TRBJ1-1 - - TRBV23-1
TGTGCCAGCAGCTCCTCAGACAGGGGGAGCACCGGGGAGCTGTTTTTT CASSSSDRGSTGELFF TRBJ2-2 - TRBD1 TRBV11-3
TGCGCCAGCAGCGGGATGAGGATGAATGAAAAACTGTTTTTT CASSGMRMNEKLFF TRBJ1-4 - - TRBV5-1
TGTGCCAGCAGCCAGAGGTTGGGCAATCAGCCCCAGCATTTT CASSQRLGNQPQHF TRBJ1-5 - - TRBV7-2